This TCR beta chain stems from a study of shared clonotypes between healthy human individuals. The study, taken as a whole, reports: Blood was the sole source, and tissue repertoires probably differ.

As concerns this clone: The antigen remains unidentified.

The junction had 13 bases not matched to a gene; V was cut back by 2 bases and J by 7 bases. The CDR3 runs 17 residues. Germline V CDR1 and CDR2: MRHNA, SNTAGT. Deep-level settings were used for running the assay. For each subset, genomic DNA was distributed in equal portions over several immunoSEQ plates. TCRdb's copy holds only in-frame clones and misses some; the assay was immunoSEQ multiplex PCR. The sample includes 450,000 to 500,000 clones, 81% of them seen just once. Specimen: PBMCs. The source of this sequence is a woman aged 35 to 49 in good health. Some clones in this sample may be carry-over from other donors' samples. This chain uses TRBV6-4 with TRBJ1-4; 7 bases fit TRBD1. The DNA for the CDR3 is TGTGCCAGCAGTGACGGGGGTCCAGGGGGGAAATCTGAAAAACTGTTTTTT. This codes for CASSDGGPGGKSEKLFF.